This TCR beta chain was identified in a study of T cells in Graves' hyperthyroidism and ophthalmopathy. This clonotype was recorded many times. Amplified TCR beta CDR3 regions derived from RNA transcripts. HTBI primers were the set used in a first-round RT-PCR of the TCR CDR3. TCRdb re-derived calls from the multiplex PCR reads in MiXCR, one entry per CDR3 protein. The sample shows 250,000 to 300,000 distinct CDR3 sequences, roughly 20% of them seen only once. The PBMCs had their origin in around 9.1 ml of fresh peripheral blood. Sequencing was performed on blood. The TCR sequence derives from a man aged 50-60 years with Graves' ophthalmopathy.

In DNA form, the CDR3 reads TGTGCCAGCAGCTCGACTAGCGGGATGCTTGAGCAGTTCTTC. This codes for CASSSTSGMLEQFF. This chain connects TRBV11-2 to TRBJ2-1, with 11 nucleotides matching TRBD2. The V segment lost 4 bases and the J segment 9 bases; nucleotides outside the gene matches: 5. CDR1 SGHAT and CDR2 FQNNGV come from the germline V gene. This CDR3 is 14 amino acids long.